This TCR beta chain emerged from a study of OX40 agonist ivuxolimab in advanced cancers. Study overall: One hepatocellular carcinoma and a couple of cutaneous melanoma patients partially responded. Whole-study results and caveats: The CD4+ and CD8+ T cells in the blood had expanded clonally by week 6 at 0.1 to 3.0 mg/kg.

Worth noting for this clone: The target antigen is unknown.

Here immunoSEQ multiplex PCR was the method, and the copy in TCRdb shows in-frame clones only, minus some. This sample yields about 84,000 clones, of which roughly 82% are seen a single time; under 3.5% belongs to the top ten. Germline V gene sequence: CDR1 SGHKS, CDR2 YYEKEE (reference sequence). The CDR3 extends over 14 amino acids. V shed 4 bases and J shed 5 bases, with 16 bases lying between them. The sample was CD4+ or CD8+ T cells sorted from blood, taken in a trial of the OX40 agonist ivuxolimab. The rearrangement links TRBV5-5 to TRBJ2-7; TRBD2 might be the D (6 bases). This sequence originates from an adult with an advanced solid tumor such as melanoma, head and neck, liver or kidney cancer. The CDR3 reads CASSVTGSSHEQYF. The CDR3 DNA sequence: TGTGCCAGCAGCGTAACCGGGAGTTCACACGAGCAGTACTTC.